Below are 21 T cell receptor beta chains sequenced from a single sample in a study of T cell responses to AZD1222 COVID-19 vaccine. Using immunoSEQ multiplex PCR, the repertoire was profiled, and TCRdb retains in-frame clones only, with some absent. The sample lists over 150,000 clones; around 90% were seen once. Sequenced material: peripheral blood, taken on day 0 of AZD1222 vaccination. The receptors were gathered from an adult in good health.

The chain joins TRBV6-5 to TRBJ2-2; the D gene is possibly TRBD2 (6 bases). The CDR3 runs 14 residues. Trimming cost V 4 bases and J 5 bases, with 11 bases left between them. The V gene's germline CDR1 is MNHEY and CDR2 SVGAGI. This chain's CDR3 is CASSSQGGTGELFF. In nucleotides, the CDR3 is TGTGCCAGCAGTTCTCAGGGAGGAACCGGGGAGCTGTTTTTT.

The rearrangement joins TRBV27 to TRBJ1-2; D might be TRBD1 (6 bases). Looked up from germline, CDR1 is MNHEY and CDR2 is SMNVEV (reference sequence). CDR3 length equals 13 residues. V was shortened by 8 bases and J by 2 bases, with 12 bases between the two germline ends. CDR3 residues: CASGVGQNYGYTF. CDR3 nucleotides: TGTGCCAGCGGCGTAGGACAGAACTATGGCTACACCTTC.

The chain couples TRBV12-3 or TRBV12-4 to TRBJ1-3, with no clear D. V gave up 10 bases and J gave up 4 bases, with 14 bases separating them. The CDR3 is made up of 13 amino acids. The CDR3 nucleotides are TGTGCCACCACTGGACTGTCGGGAAACACCATATATTTT. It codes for CATTGLSGNTIYF.

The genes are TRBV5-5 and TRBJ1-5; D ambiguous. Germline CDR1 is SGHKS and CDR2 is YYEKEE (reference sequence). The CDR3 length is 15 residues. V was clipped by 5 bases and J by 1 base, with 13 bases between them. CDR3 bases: TGTGCCAGCAGTTCCATTGTTGGGAGCAATCAGCCCCAGCATTTT. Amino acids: CASSSIVGSNQPQHF.

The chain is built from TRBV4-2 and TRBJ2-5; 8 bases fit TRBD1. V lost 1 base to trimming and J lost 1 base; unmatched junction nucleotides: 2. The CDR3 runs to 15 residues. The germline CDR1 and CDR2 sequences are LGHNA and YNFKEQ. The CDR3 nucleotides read TGTGCCAGCAGCCAAGGGACAGGGCCCCAAGAGACCCAGTACTTC. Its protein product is CASSQGTGPQETQYF.

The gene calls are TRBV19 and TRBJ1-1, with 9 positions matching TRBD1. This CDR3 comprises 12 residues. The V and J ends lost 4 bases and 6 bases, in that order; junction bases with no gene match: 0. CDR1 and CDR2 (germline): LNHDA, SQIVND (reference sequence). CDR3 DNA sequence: TGTGCCAGTAGTAGACAGGGGGCTGAAGCTTTCTTT. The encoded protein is CASSRQGAEAFF.

CDR3 in DNA: TGTGCCAGCAGCTTAGAGGCCCGGGTCGGGGGATACGAGCAGTACTTC. The encoded protein is CASSLEARVGGYEQYF. The rearrangement uses TRBV7-2 and TRBJ2-7; D may be TRBD2 (6 bases). The V gene's germline CDR1 is SGHTA and CDR2 FQGNSA. The CDR3 has 16 residues. Trimming took off 1 base at V and 4 bases at J, with 17 bases between the two ends.

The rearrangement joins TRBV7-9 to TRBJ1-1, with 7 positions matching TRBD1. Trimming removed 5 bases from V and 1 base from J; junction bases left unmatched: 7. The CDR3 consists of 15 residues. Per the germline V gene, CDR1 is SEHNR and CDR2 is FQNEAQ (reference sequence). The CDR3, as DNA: TGTGCCAGCAGCCTACCTCAGGGGGAGAACACTGAAGCTTTCTTT. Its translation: CASSLPQGENTEAFF.

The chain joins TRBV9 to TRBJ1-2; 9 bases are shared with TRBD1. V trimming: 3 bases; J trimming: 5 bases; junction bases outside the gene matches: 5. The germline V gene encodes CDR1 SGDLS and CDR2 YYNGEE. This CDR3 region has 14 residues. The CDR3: CASSAQGQGYGYTF. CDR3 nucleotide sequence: TGTGCCAGCAGCGCCCAGGGACAGGGATATGGCTACACCTTC.

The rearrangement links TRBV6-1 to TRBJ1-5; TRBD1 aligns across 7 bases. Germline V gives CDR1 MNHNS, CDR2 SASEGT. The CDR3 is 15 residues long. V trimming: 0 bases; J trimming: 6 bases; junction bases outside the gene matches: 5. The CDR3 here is CASSEAIRGRQPQHF. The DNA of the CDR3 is TGTGCCAGCAGTGAAGCGATAAGGGGGCGTCAGCCCCAGCATTTT.

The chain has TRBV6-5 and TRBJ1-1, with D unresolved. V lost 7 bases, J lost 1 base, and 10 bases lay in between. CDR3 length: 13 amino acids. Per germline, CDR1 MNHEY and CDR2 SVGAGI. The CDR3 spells CASTQLRNTEAFF. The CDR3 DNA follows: TGTGCCAGCACCCAACTCAGGAACACTGAAGCTTTCTTT.

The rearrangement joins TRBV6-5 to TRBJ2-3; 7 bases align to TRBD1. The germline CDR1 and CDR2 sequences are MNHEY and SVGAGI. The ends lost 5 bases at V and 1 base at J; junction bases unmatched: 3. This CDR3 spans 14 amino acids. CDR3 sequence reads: CASSRQGGTDTQYF. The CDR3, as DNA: TGTGCCAGCAGTCGACAGGGTGGCACAGATACGCAGTATTTT.

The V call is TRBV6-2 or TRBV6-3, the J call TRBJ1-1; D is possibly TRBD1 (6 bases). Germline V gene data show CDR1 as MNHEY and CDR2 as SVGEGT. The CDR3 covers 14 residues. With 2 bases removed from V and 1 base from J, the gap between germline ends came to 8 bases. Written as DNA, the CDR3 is TGTGCCAGCAGTTACAACAGGGCGAACACTGAAGCTTTCTTT. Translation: CASSYNRANTEAFF.

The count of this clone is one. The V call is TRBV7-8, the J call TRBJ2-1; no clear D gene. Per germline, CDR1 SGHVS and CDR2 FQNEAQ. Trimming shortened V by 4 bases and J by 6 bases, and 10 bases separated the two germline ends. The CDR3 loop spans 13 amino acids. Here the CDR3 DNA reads TGTGCCAGCAGCTCCTCGATTTTCAATGAGCAGTTCTTC. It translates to CASSSSIFNEQFF.

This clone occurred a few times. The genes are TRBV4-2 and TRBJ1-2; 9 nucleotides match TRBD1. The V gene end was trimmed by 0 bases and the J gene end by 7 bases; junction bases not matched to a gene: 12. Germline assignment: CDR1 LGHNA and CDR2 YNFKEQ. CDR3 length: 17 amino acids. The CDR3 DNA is TGTGCCAGCAGCCAAGAACGAGGACAGGGGCTCTTCGGTGGCTACACCTTC. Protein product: CASSQERGQGLFGGYTF.

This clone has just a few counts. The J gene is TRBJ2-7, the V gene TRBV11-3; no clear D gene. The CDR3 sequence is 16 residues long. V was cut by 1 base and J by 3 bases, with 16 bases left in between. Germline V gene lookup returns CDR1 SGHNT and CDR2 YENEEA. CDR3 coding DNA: TGTGCCAGCAGCTTAGGTAGGACCCCAACCCACTACGAGCAGTACTTC. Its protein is CASSLGRTPTHYEQYF.

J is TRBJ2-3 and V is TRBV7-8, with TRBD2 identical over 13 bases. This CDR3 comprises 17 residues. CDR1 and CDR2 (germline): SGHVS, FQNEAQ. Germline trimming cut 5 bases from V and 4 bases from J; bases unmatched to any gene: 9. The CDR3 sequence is CASSPPGLAGIADTQYF. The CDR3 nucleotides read TGTGCCAGCAGCCCTCCGGGACTAGCGGGAATTGCAGATACGCAGTATTTT.

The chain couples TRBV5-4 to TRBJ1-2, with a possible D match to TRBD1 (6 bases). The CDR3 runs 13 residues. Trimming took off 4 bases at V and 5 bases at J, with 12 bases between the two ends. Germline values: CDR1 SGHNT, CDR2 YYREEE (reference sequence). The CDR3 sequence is CASSPGQKYGYTF. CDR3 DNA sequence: TGTGCCAGCAGCCCTGGACAGAAATATGGCTACACCTTC.

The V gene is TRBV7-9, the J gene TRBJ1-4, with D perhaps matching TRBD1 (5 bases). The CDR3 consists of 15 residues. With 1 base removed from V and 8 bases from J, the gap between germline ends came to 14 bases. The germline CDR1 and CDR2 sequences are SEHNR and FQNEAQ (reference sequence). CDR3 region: CASSLDSGYREKLFF. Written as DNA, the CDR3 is TGTGCCAGCAGCTTAGATTCAGGGTACCGCGAAAAACTGTTTTTT.

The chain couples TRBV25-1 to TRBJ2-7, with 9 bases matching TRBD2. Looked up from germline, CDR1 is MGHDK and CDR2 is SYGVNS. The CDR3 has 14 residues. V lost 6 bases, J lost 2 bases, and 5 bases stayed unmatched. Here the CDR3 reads CASRAGTSPYEQYF. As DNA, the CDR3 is TGTGCCAGCAGAGCCGGGACTAGCCCCTACGAGCAGTACTTC.

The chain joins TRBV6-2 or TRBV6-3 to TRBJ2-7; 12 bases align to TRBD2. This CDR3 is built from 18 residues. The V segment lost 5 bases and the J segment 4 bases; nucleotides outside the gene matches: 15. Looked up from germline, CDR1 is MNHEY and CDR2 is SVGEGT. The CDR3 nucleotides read TGTGCCAGCAGTACCACTAGCGGGGGGCCCCTGACCCGATACGAGCAGTACTTC. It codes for CASSTTSGGPLTRYEQYF.